The 27 T cell receptor beta chains reported below all come from one sample, sequenced in a study of blood T cell repertoires in COVID-19 (dated by TCRdb to 2019 to 2021). The library was built by means of the immunoSEQ multiplex PCR assay. As stored in TCRdb, this immuneACCESS dataset retains in-frame rearrangements with V and J assigned. A fraction of the clones does not appear; measured against another copy, unresolved V genes explain less than half of the discrepancy, and the remainder lacks a known reason. The sample contains 150,000 to 200,000 clones, around 88% of them found a single time. The ten largest clones capture 8% to 10% of the sample. The specimen was PBMCs or T cells enriched from blood (not recorded which). These receptors came from a woman aged 25 to 39 who had recovered from COVID-19.

The chain links TRBV5-1 to TRBJ2-7; the match to TRBD1 covers 7 bases. V lost 4 bases, J lost 2 bases, and 6 bases stayed unmatched. Per the germline V gene, CDR1 is SGHRS and CDR2 is YFSETQ. The CDR3 is 14 amino acids. CDR3 region: CASSGGQSTYEQYF. The CDR3 DNA sequence: TGCGCCAGCAGCGGGGGACAGTCGACCTACGAGCAGTACTTC.

CDR3 amino acids: CASSFSTVKGYTF. The DNA for the CDR3 is TGTGCCAGCAGTTTCAGTACAGTAAAAGGCTACACCTTC. This chain connects TRBV12-3 or TRBV12-4 to TRBJ1-2, with D unclear. This CDR3 has 13 amino acids. Between the trimmed V and J ends, which lost 3 bases and 8 bases, there was a span of 13 bases.

The chain carries TRBV12-3 or TRBV12-4 and TRBJ1-4; D gene ambiguous. The CDR3 contains 13 residues. Trimming cost V 2 bases and J 8 bases, with 9 bases left between them. The CDR3 sequence is CASSLNTHEKLFF. The CDR3 DNA is TGTGCCAGCAGTTTAAACACCCACGAAAAACTGTTTTTT.

Written as DNA, the CDR3 is TGTGCCAGCAGCAGGGGGCCTGCTGAAGCTTTCTTT. Translated, it gives CASSRGPAEAFF. V and J are TRBV6-5 and TRBJ1-1; TRBD1 matches at 8 bases. Looked up from germline, CDR1 is MNHEY and CDR2 is SVGAGI. CDR3 size: 12 residues. V lost 6 bases, J lost 6 bases, and 3 bases stayed unmatched.

The chain couples TRBV27 to TRBJ2-7; 7 bases map to TRBD2. In germline, CDR1 is MNHEY, CDR2 SMNVEV (reference sequence). Trimming cost V 7 bases and J 6 bases; bases outside gene matches: 3. CDR3 length: 11 amino acids. CDR3 residues: CASNGGGEQYF. For the CDR3, the DNA is TGTGCCAGCAATGGGGGGGGCGAGCAGTACTTC.

The CDR3 DNA reads as TGTGCCAGCAGCCCCCGAGGGGCGGGAGAGGCTAGCACAGATACGCAGTATTTT. Encoded protein: CASSPRGAGEASTDTQYF. This chain uses TRBV7-2 with TRBJ2-3; TRBD2 aligns across 7 bases. Germline CDR1 and CDR2: SGHTA and FQGNSA. V was clipped by 5 bases and J by 0 bases; unmatched bases: 14. The CDR3 has 18 amino acids.

This clone was found once. V usage is TRBV7-8 and J usage is TRBJ2-7, with unresolved D. Trimming removed 2 bases at V and 3 bases at J, with 8 bases between. Germline V gene data show CDR1 as SGHVS and CDR2 as FQNEAQ. CDR3 length: 13 amino acids. CDR3 region: CASSLSPDYEQYF. Here the CDR3 DNA reads TGTGCCAGCAGCTTATCACCAGACTACGAGCAGTACTTC.

The genes are TRBV18 and TRBJ2-2; D may be TRBD1 (6 bases). The CDR3 consists of 16 residues. Germline V lookup: CDR1 KGHSH, CDR2 LQKENI. Trimming pared 5 bases from V and 0 bases from J, leaving 13 bases between. Written as DNA, the CDR3 is TGTGCCAGCTCAGATGACAGGATTGCGAACACCGGGGAGCTGTTTTTT. This codes for CASSDDRIANTGELFF.

This clone was observed a few times. The V and J genes are TRBV28 and TRBJ1-4; unclear D gene. This CDR3 region has 15 residues. Germline CDR1 reads MDHEN; CDR2 reads SYDVKM. V lost 5 bases and J lost 3, with 13 bases in between. The CDR3 protein is CASSPATEPNEKLFF. In nucleotides, the CDR3 is TGTGCCAGCAGTCCCGCAACAGAACCTAATGAAAAACTGTTTTTT.

This rearrangement joins TRBV6-4 to TRBJ2-2, with 8 bases matching TRBD2. The CDR3 is made up of 13 amino acids. Trimming removed 5 bases from V and 4 bases from J; junction bases left unmatched: 0. CDR1 and CDR2 (germline): MRHNA, SNTAGT. In DNA, the CDR3 is TGTGCCAGCAGTAGCGGGAGCACCGGGGAGCTGTTTTTT. This sequence encodes CASSSGSTGELFF.

The chain employs TRBV15 and TRBJ2-4, with 9 bases matching TRBD1. Germline CDR1 reads LNHNV; CDR2 reads YYDKDF (reference sequence). Germline trimming cut 3 bases from V and 1 base from J; bases unmatched to any gene: 7. The CDR3 is 17 amino acids. The CDR3, as DNA: TGTGCCACCAGCAGGGACAGGGGAGTAAGGGCCAAAAACATTCAGTACTTC. This sequence encodes CATSRDRGVRAKNIQYF.

This clone occurred a few times. V is TRBV29-1 and J is TRBJ1-2; no firm D call. CDR3 length equals 12 residues. CDR1 and CDR2 from the germline V gene are SQVTM and ANQGSEA. V gave up 0 bases and J gave up 1 base, with 3 bases separating them. DNA of the CDR3: TGCAGCGTTGAAGACAGTAACTATGGCTACACCTTC. Translation gives CSVEDSNYGYTF.

This chain joins TRBV6-2 or TRBV6-3 and TRBJ2-1, with 13 bases identical to TRBD2. Germline trimming cut 6 bases from V and 10 bases from J; bases unmatched to any gene: 12. Germline CDR1 reads MNHEY; CDR2 reads SVGEGT. The CDR3 runs to 16 residues. CDR3 amino acids: CASSPLTSGRANEQFF. The CDR3 nucleotides read TGTGCCAGCAGCCCTCTCACTAGCGGGAGGGCAAACGAGCAGTTCTTC.

This clone was observed once. The V gene is TRBV12-2, the J gene TRBJ2-3; TRBD2 is the table's D call and was not checked against the DNA. TRBV12-2 is a pseudogene. The CDR3 consists of 19 residues. The CDR3 loop reads CASRFETFGTSGRTDTQYF. The CDR3 DNA sequence: TGTGCAAGTCGCTTCGAAACCTTCGGGACTAGCGGTCGCACAGATACGCAGTATTTT.

This chain joins TRBV30 and TRBJ1-2, with 7 bases matching TRBD1. With 1 base clipped from V and 2 bases from J, the junction kept 4 bases outside the gene matches. This CDR3 spans 14 amino acids. Germline lookup yields CDR1 GTSNPN and CDR2 SVGIG (reference sequence). CDR3 protein: CAWSGTGQNYGYTF. The CDR3 DNA follows: TGTGCCTGGAGTGGGACGGGACAGAACTATGGCTACACCTTC. Drawing the rest from reference TRBV30 and TRBJ1-2, the complete variable domain is SQTIHQWPATLVQPVGSPLSLECTVEGTSNPNLYWYRQAAGRGLQLLFYSVGIGQISSEVPQNLSASRPQDRQFILSSKKLLLSDSGFYLCAWSGTGQNYGYTFGSGTRLTVV.

The chain couples TRBV10-3 to TRBJ2-7, with TRBD2 identical over 12 bases. The DNA end favors TRBJ2-1, so the J call may be wrong. The CDR3 runs to 18 residues. Germline V gene sequence: CDR1 ENHRY, CDR2 SYGVKD. In DNA form, the CDR3 reads TGTGCCATCAGTGAGGGGCCTAGCGGGAGGGCCGTCTACAATGAGCAGTTCTTC. Its translation: CAISEGPSGRAVYNEQFF.

The DNA for the CDR3 is TGTGCCAGCAGCGCGGGCTACGGAGCTAACTATGGCTACACCTTC. Its protein product is CASSAGYGANYGYTF. The rearrangement joins TRBV6-5 to TRBJ1-2; no clear D gene. The CDR3 totals 15 residues. The germline gives CDR1 MNHEY, CDR2 SVGAGI. Trimming stripped 6 bases from V and 0 bases from J, with 14 bases between.

The V gene is TRBV6-5, the J gene TRBJ1-4; D not resolved. Trimming pared 8 bases from V and 5 bases from J, leaving 15 bases between. The CDR3 runs 14 residues. Germline-derived CDR1 and CDR2 are MNHEY and SVGAGI. Here the CDR3 reads CASSIPGRNEKLFF. The CDR3 DNA follows: TGTGCCAGCTCGATCCCCGGGAGGAATGAAAAACTGTTTTTT.

This chain joins TRBV28 and TRBJ1-2; perhaps TRBD1 as D (6 bases). Germline-derived CDR1 and CDR2 are MDHEN and SYDVKM. The CDR3 is 15 residues long. The V gene lost 5 bases and the J gene lost 4 bases, with 17 bases spanning the gap. CDR3 in amino acids: CASSPSPGGVYGYTF. CDR3 bases: TGTGCCAGCAGTCCCTCCCCGGGGGGCGTCTATGGCTACACCTTC.

This clone was detected only once. The chain carries TRBV19 and TRBJ2-7; TRBD2 agrees at 9 bases. V lost 0 bases to trimming and J lost 2 bases; unmatched junction nucleotides: 8. CDR1 is LNHDA and CDR2 is SQIVND in the germline V gene (reference sequence). The CDR3 runs to 17 residues. CDR3 sequence (DNA): TGTGCCAGTAGTATAGATTCTGAAGCGGGAGGAACCTACGAGCAGTACTTC. Its protein product is CASSIDSEAGGTYEQYF. Filled out from reference TRBV19 and TRBJ2-7, the complete variable domain reads DGGITQSPKYLFRKEGQNVTLSCEQNLNHDAMYWYRQDPGQGLRLIYYSQIVNDFQKGDIAEGYSVSREKKESFPLTVTSAQKNPTAFYLCASSIDSEAGGTYEQYFGPGTRLTVT.

The chain uses TRBV3-1 (or the pseudogene TRBV3-2) and TRBJ2-7; TRBD2 matches 10 bases. The trim removed 4 bases at V and 5 bases at J, leaving 11 bases unmatched. The CDR3 covers 16 residues. The germline V gene encodes CDR1 LGHDT and CDR2 YNNKEL (reference sequence). The CDR3 sequence: CASSPYPGLASDEQYF. The CDR3 DNA follows: TGTGCCAGCAGCCCATACCCGGGACTAGCGAGTGACGAGCAGTACTTC.

The chain has TRBV10-3 and TRBJ1-2; weak D call: TRBD1 (5 bases). Trimming pared 3 bases from V and 1 base from J, leaving 12 bases between. Germline V gene data show CDR1 as ENHRY and CDR2 as SYGVKD. The CDR3 spans 15 residues. Written as DNA, the CDR3 is TGTGCCATCAGTGACTGGCGGACACTTAACTATGGCTACACCTTC. Protein sequence: CAISDWRTLNYGYTF.

The V and J genes are TRBV6-5 and TRBJ1-4; 7 bases fit TRBD1. Germline V lookup: CDR1 MNHEY, CDR2 SVGAGI. The CDR3 loop spans 14 amino acids. V lost 6 bases to trimming and J lost 10 bases; unmatched junction nucleotides: 11. The CDR3 here is CASRLQGLEGKLFF. DNA of the CDR3: TGTGCCAGCAGATTACAGGGGCTAGAGGGAAAACTGTTTTTT.

Details on this clone: Compared with germline, one end of the junction differs, possibly owing to a read error. This chain connects TRBV7-7 to TRBJ2-2; tentative D call: TRBD1 (6 bases). Germline V gives CDR1 SSHAT, CDR2 FNYEAQ (reference sequence). The CDR3 has 18 amino acids. The chain's CDR3 is CASSLGAWGQQNTGELFF. The CDR3, as DNA: TGTGCTAGCAGCTTAGGGGCTTGGGGACAACAAAACACCGGGGAGCTGTTTTTT.

V is TRBV6-5 and J is TRBJ2-7, with D possibly TRBD2 on 6 matching bases. The germline V gene encodes CDR1 MNHEY and CDR2 SVGAGI. Trimming pared 2 bases from V and 6 bases from J, leaving 17 bases between. CDR3 length: 15 amino acids. CDR3 in amino acids: CASSYRGTGVGEQYF. CDR3 in DNA: TGTGCCAGCAGTTACCGCGGCACGGGAGTGGGCGAGCAGTACTTC.

This chain uses TRBV5-6 with TRBJ2-7; 8 nucleotides line up with TRBD2. Germline assignment: CDR1 SGHDT and CDR2 YYEEEE. The CDR3 extends over 14 amino acids. Germline trimming cut 2 bases from V and 6 bases from J; bases unmatched to any gene: 7. This CDR3 is CASSLGAGAGEQYF. CDR3 DNA sequence: TGTGCCAGCAGCTTAGGAGCGGGAGCCGGCGAGCAGTACTTC.

This chain links TRBV6-5 with TRBJ2-7; tentative D call: TRBD1 (6 bases). The CDR3 length is 13 residues. Trimming shortened V by 2 bases and J by 3 bases, and 8 bases separated the two germline ends. CDR1 is MNHEY and CDR2 is SVGAGI in the germline V gene. The CDR3 sequence: CASSYQQGYEQYF. The CDR3 DNA reads as TGTGCCAGCAGTTACCAACAGGGCTACGAGCAGTACTTC.